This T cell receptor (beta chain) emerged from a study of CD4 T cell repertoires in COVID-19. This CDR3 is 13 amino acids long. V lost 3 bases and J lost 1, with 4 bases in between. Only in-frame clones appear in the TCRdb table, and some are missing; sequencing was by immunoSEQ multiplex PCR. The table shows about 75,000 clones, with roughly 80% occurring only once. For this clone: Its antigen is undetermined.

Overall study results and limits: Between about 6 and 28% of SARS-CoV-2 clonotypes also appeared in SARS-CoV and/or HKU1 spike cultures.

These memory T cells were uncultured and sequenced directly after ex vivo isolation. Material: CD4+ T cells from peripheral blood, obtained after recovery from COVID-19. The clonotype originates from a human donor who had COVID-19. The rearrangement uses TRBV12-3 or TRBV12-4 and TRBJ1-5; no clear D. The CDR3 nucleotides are TGTGCCAGCAGTTTTGACAGCAATCAGCCCCAGCATTTT. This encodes CASSFDSNQPQHF.